This T cell receptor beta chain is from a study of blood T cell repertoires in COVID-19. Study summary: T cells, B-cell-depleted T cells, or PBMCs provided the cDNA or gDNA that served as material.

Trimming left V 6 bases short and J 0 bases short, with 11 bases between. Germline lookup yields CDR1 ENHRY and CDR2 SYGVKD. This CDR3 spans 14 amino acids. In the study's own analysis: Reference gene primers were amplified, and this amplification served to estimate nucleated cell counts. Data came from immunoSEQ multiplex PCR; TCRdb stores just in-frame clones and leaves some out. From that table come the V and J calls and clone size; the DNA was used to work out D and trimming. Of some 240,000 clones listed, around 90% are singletons. The source of this sequence is a man aged 55 to 70 with COVID-19, enrolled during active disease. The gene calls are TRBV10-3 and TRBJ1-1; weak D call: TRBD1 (6 bases). Sequencing input: peripheral blood. CDR3 nucleotide sequence: TGTGCCATCAGCGGGGGGCTGATGAACACTGAAGCTTTCTTT. It specifies CAISGGLMNTEAFF.